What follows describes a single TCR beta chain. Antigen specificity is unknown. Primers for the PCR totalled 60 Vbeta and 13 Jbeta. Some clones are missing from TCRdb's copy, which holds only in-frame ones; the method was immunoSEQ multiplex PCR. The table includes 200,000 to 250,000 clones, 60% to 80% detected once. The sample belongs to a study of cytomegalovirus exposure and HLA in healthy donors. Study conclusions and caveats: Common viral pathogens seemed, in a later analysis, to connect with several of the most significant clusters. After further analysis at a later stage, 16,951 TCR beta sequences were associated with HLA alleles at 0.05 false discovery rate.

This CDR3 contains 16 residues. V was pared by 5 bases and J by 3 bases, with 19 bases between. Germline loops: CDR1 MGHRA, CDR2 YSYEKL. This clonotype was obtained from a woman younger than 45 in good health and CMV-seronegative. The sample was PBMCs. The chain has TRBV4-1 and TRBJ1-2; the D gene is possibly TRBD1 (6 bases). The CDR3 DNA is TGCGCCAGCAGCTCAGAGGGTCACAGGGCGGACTATGGCTACACCTTC. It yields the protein CASSSEGHRADYGYTF.